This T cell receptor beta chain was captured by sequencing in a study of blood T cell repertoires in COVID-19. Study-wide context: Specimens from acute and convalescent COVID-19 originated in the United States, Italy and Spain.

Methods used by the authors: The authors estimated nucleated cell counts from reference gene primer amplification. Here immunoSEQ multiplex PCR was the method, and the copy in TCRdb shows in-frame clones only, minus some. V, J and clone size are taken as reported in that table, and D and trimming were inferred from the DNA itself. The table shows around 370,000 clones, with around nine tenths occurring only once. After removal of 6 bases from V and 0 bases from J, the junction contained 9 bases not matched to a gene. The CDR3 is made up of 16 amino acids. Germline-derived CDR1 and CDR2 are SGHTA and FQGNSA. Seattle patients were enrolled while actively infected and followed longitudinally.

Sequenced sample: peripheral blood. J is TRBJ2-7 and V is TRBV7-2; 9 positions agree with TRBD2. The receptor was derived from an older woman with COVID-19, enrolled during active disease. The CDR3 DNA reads TGTGCCAGCAGTCCCTACGCGGGGGGGAGCTCCTACGAGCAGTACTTC. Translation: CASSPYAGGSSYEQYF.